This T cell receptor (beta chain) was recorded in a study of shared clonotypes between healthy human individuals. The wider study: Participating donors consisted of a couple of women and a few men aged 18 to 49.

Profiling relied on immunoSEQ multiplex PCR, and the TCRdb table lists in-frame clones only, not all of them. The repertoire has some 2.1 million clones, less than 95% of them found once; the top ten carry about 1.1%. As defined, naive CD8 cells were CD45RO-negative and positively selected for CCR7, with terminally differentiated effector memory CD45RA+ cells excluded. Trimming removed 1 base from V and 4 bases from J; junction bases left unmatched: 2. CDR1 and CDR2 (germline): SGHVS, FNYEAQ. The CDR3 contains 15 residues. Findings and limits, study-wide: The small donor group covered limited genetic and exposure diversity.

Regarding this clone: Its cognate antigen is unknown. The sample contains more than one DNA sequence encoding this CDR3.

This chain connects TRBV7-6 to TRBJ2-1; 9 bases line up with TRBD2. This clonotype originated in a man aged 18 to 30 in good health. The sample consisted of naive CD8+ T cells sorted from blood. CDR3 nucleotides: TGTGCCAGCAGCTTAGGACTAGCGGATTACAATGAGCAGTTCTTC. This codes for CASSLGLADYNEQFF. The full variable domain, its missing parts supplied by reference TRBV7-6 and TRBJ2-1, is GAGVSQSPRYKVTKRGQDVALRCDPISGHVSLYWYRQALGQGPEFLTYFNYEAQQDKSGLPNDRFSAERPEGSISTLTIQRTEQRDSAMYRCASSLGLADYNEQFFGPGTRLTVL.